This T cell receptor (beta chain) was recovered during a study of shared clonotypes between healthy human individuals. Broader study findings: Naive subsets generally had larger estimated richness than memory subsets. For naive CD4 cells, roughly 5% of clonotypes were shared across a few donors.

Germline V gene data show CDR1 as MNHEY and CDR2 as SVGAGI. The CDR3 has 15 amino acids. The V and J ends lost 0 bases and 0 bases respectively, with 6 bases between them. Worth noting for this clone: Its target is not known.

At a deep level, the assay was run. The method was immunoSEQ multiplex PCR; TCRdb's version includes in-frame clones alone and lacks a portion of them. The sample lists roughly 1,000,000 clones, around 78% occurring once. The chain combines TRBV6-5 with TRBJ1-3, with D unresolved. Material for sequencing was memory CD4+ T cells from PBMCs. Subset reported: CD45RA-negative fraction. The origin of this receptor is a man younger than 30 in good health. Some clones in this sample may be carry-over from other donors' samples. CDR3 sequence (DNA): TGTGCCAGCAGTTACTCAGGGATCTCTGGAAACACCATATATTTT. This translates into CASSYSGISGNTIYF.